A single sample is the source of the 5 T cell receptor beta chains below, sequenced in a study of T-cell reconstitution after alpha-beta-depleted transplantation in children. Unique molecular identifiers were incorporated during preparation of the TCRbeta library. TCRdb ran MiXCR on the PCR reads and lists one entry per CDR3 protein. The table records approximately 390,000 distinct CDR3 sequences, under 13% of them present only once. The specimen was PBMCs from the stem cell graft donor, collected from the stem cell graft. The receptors were gathered from a human donor who donated a stem cell graft to a child with acute myeloid leukemia.

This clonotype came up a few times. A much larger clone lies one base from this, so it may be a read error. The CDR3 coding sequence is TGTGCCAGCAGCCCCGGGAACAATGAGCGGTTCTTC. As protein: CASSPGNNERFF. The rearrangement joins TRBV7-9 to TRBJ2-1, with D possibly TRBD2 on 5 matching bases. Germline V gene data show CDR1 as SEHNR and CDR2 as FQNEAQ (reference sequence). There are 12 residues in the CDR3.

There are many counts of this clonotype. The chain employs TRBV5-1 and TRBJ2-5; D gene uncertain. CDR3 size: 14 residues. The germline V gene encodes CDR1 SGHRS and CDR2 YFSETQ. Trimming left V 4 bases short and J 2 bases short, with 12 bases between. The CDR3 sequence is CASSGDTYQETQYF. In nucleotides, the CDR3 is TGCGCCAGCAGCGGAGACACCTATCAAGAGACCCAGTACTTC.

This clonotype was seen more than once but under ten times. The J gene is TRBJ2-1, the V gene TRBV20-1; 7 nucleotides align to TRBD2. With V trimmed by 2 bases and J by 2 bases, 3 bases remained unmatched. CDR3 length: 14 residues. CDR1 DFQATT and CDR2 SNEGSKA come from the germline V gene (reference sequence). The CDR3 coding sequence is TGCAGTGCTAGACGCGGGGGAACCTACAATGAGCAGTTCTTC. This gives the protein CSARRGGTYNEQFF.

The J gene is TRBJ2-5, the V gene TRBV7-2; no reliable D call. The CDR3 is 15 residues long. CDR1 SGHTA and CDR2 FQGNSA come from the germline V gene. Trimming pared 5 bases from V and 0 bases from J, leaving 13 bases between. The CDR3 DNA reads as TGTGCCAGCAGCCCTTGGGCAGGTAACCAAGAGACCCAGTACTTC. Translation gives CASSPWAGNQETQYF.

This clonotype was detected ten times or more. The rearrangement uses TRBV20-1 and TRBJ2-1, with TRBD2 matching over 12 bases. Germline V CDR1 and CDR2: DFQATT, SNEGSKA (reference sequence). This CDR3 spans 14 amino acids. With 1 base clipped from V and 7 bases from J, the junction kept 2 bases outside the gene matches. DNA for the CDR3: TGCAGTGCTAGAGGACTAGCGGGAGCTAATGAGCAGTTCTTC. It codes for CSARGLAGANEQFF.